This T cell receptor beta chain was profiled in a study of PD-1 blockade in classical Hodgkin lymphoma. Study-level findings and limits: Reports indicated that newly diagnosed patients had lower baseline TCR diversity than healthy donors did. Researchers reported that CD4+ TCR diversity, though not CD8+, rose significantly by C4D1.

Every single patient, without exception, relapsed after autologous stem cell transplantation, and brentuximab vedotin exposure varied. TCRdb's table, derived via immunoSEQ multiplex PCR, lists solely in-frame clones and lacks some. The sample shows about 40,000 clones, about 71% of them seen only once. This CDR3 spans 13 amino acids. The V end lost 4 bases, the J end lost 5 bases, and 9 bases lay between the germline ends. Germline V gene sequence: CDR1 SGHKS, CDR2 YYEKEE (reference sequence). By sample fraction, this clone is medium-sized. The antigen remains unidentified. The sequence derives from a human donor with classical Hodgkin lymphoma. The source material was peripheral blood mononuclear cells (PBMCs), sampled at baseline. The rearrangement joins TRBV5-5 to TRBJ1-4, with D unclear. CDR3 region: CASSVDLNEKLFF. Written as DNA, the CDR3 is TGTGCCAGCAGCGTGGATTTAAATGAAAAACTGTTTTTT.